This TCR beta chain was found in a study of low-dose radiotherapy and immunotherapy resistance in tumors. The table lists this clonotype with many counts. Covering alpha and beta chains, TRAV- and TRBV-specific primers were used for the first-strand cDNA. TCRs were amplified for roughly 20 PCR cycles with a constant-region primer and V-primer adapter. TCRdb called the reads again in MiXCR, with one record for every CDR3 protein. The sample consists of roughly 100,000 distinct CDR3 sequences, less than 25% of them appearing once. This CDR3 spans 15 amino acids. V gave up 2 bases and J gave up 0 bases, with 11 bases separating them. The germline CDR1 and CDR2 sequences are MNHEY and SVGEGT. The time point: after trial treatment. Treatment here: LDRT plus nivolumab, ipilimumab, low-dose cyclophosphamide and aspirin (RACIN trial).

The V call is TRBV6-2 or TRBV6-3, the J call TRBJ2-7; a weak D match, TRBD2 (5 bases). This clonotype originated in a female donor with ovarian cancer. Sample: PBMCs, taken after low-dose radiotherapy plus immunotherapy. CDR3 nucleotides: TGTGCCAGCAGTTACGGACTGGTGAGCTCCTACGAGCAGTACTTC. Residues: CASSYGLVSSYEQYF.